What follows are 27 T cell receptor beta chains derived from one specimen sequenced in a study of ipilimumab plus nivolumab after autologous stem cell transplantation. Profiling relied on immunoSEQ multiplex PCR, and the TCRdb table lists in-frame clones only, not all of them. The data contain some 40,000 clones, around 93% of them singletons. The sequencing used PBMCs, collected in a trial of ipilimumab plus nivolumab as post-transplant consolidation. Every receptor here comes from a male donor with multiple myeloma.

This chain joins TRBV7-3 and TRBJ2-3; a possible D gene is TRBD1 (6 bases). The germline gives CDR1 SGHTA, CDR2 FQGTGA. The germline V and J ends were trimmed by 5 bases and 0 bases, with 9 bases remaining between them. The length of the CDR3 is 14 residues. CDR3 in amino acids: CASSTGQSTDTQYF. As DNA, the CDR3 is TGTGCCAGCAGCACCGGACAGAGCACAGATACGCAGTATTTT. The full variable domain, in which reference TRBV7-3 and TRBJ2-3 provide the parts outside the CDR3, is GAGVSQTPSNKVTEKGKYVELRCDPISGHTALYWYRQSLGQGPEFLIYFQGTGAADDSGLPNDRFFAVRPEGSVSTLKIQRTERGDSAVYLCASSTGQSTDTQYFGPGTRLTVL.

This clone was counted a single time. The chain joins TRBV6-6 to TRBJ1-2; 10 nucleotides align to TRBD1. V lost 2 bases to trimming and J lost 4 bases; unmatched junction nucleotides: 4. The CDR3 loop spans 15 amino acids. Germline V gives CDR1 MNHNY, CDR2 SVGAGI (reference sequence). CDR3 nucleotide sequence: TGTGCCAGCAGTTACAACCGGGACAGGGGCTATGGCTACACCTTC. Protein: CASSYNRDRGYGYTF.

As concerns this clone: The same CDR3 is also encoded by other DNA sequences in this sample. This chain uses TRBV7-2 with TRBJ1-1; D is uncertain. Germline lookup yields CDR1 SGHTA and CDR2 FQGNSA. The CDR3 spans 12 residues. V was cut by 1 base and J by 0 bases, with 0 bases left in between. This CDR3 is CASSLVNTEAFF. CDR3 DNA sequence: TGTGCCAGCAGCTTAGTGAACACTGAAGCTTTCTTT. The full variable domain, in which reference TRBV7-2 and TRBJ1-1 provide the parts outside the CDR3, is GAGVSQSPSNKVTEKGKDVELRCDPISGHTALYWYRQSLGQGLEFLIYFQGNSAPDKSGLPSDRFSAERTGGSVSTLTIQRTQQEDSAVYLCASSLVNTEAFFGQGTRLTVV.

The chain carries TRBV9 and TRBJ2-1, with 10 positions matching TRBD2. V was pared by 4 bases and J by 2 bases, with 6 bases of the junction left unmatched. The CDR3 has 16 residues. CDR1 is SGDLS and CDR2 is YYNGEE in the germline V gene. The DNA of the CDR3 is TGTGCCAGCAGCTCATCGAGCGGGAGGGCCTACAATGAGCAGTTCTTC. Protein sequence: CASSSSSGRAYNEQFF.

J is TRBJ2-7 and V is TRBV5-1; 14 bases are a match to TRBD2. There are 13 residues in the CDR3. J gave up 6 bases and V 9 bases, and 5 bases lay outside the gene matches. Germline V lookup: CDR1 SGHRS, CDR2 YFSETQ. The CDR3 DNA reads TGCGCCACTCGACTAGCGGGAGGGCTCGAGCAGTACTTC. Translated: CATRLAGGLEQYF.

The rearrangement uses TRBV7-8 and TRBJ2-1; D is unclear. The CDR3 loop spans 15 amino acids. V lost 0 bases to trimming and J lost 5 bases, with 11 bases between them. From germline, CDR1 is SGHVS and CDR2 FQNEAQ. CDR3 amino acids: CASSLARSLHNEQFF. In DNA form, the CDR3 reads TGTGCCAGCAGCTTAGCGCGTAGCCTTCACAATGAGCAGTTCTTC.

The chain has TRBV6-1 and TRBJ1-3; a possible D gene is TRBD1 (6 bases). The germline gives CDR1 MNHNS, CDR2 SASEGT. This CDR3 has 14 residues. Trimming took off 6 bases at V and 4 bases at J, with 13 bases between the two ends. This chain's CDR3 is CASRRTGSGNTIYF. Written as DNA, the CDR3 is TGTGCCAGCAGGCGAACAGGGTCAGGAAACACCATATATTTT.

This sequence joins TRBV29-1 and TRBJ1-2; tentatively, D is TRBD1 (6 bases). CDR1 and CDR2 (germline): SQVTM, ANQGSEA. CDR3 length: 13 residues. V lost 7 bases and J 5 bases, leaving 17 bases between the germline ends. CDR3 nucleotide sequence: TGCAGCGCCAACGGTGGGGGCGTTTATGGCTACACCTTC. It translates to CSANGGGVYGYTF.

The chain combines TRBV27 with TRBJ1-2; D gene unclear. With 3 bases removed from V and 4 bases from J, the gap between germline ends came to 9 bases. The CDR3 covers 13 residues. CDR1 MNHEY and CDR2 SMNVEV come from the germline V gene (reference sequence). CDR3 in amino acids: CASSLWGSYGYTF. The CDR3 DNA is TGTGCCAGCAGTTTGTGGGGAAGCTATGGCTACACCTTC.

The gene calls are TRBV15 and TRBJ2-7; D gene unclear. This CDR3 has 13 amino acids. The germline V and J ends were trimmed by 4 bases and 7 bases, with 14 bases remaining between them. Germline values: CDR1 LNHNV, CDR2 YYDKDF (reference sequence). CDR3 DNA sequence: TGTGCCACCAGCAAGGCGGAGCCGAAAGAGCAGTACTTC. The encoded protein is CATSKAEPKEQYF.

The V gene is TRBV11-2, the J gene TRBJ2-5; D not resolved. The DNA end is more similar to TRBJ2-7, so the J call may be wrong. This CDR3 spans 14 amino acids. Germline CDR1 is SGHAT and CDR2 is FQNNGV. This CDR3 is CASSFMWPSYEQYF. The CDR3 bases are TGTGCCAGCAGCTTTATGTGGCCCTCCTACGAGCAGTACTTC.

The rearrangement uses TRBV6-5 and TRBJ2-5, with 9 bases that match TRBD1. J lost 4 bases, V lost 2 bases, and 8 bases had no gene match. From germline, CDR1 is MNHEY and CDR2 SVGAGI. The CDR3 is 16 residues long. The CDR3 region is CASSYVGQGKGETQYF. The CDR3 bases are TGTGCCAGCAGTTACGTGGGACAGGGAAAAGGAGAGACCCAGTACTTC.

The rearrangement joins TRBV19 to TRBJ1-1; the D is unclear. Germline V gives CDR1 LNHDA, CDR2 SQIVND (reference sequence). The CDR3 length is 14 residues. Trimming removed 1 base at V and 6 bases at J, with 12 bases between. This chain's CDR3 is CASSIGGGGPEAFF. The CDR3 nucleotides are TGTGCCAGTAGTATAGGAGGAGGAGGACCTGAAGCTTTCTTT.

This chain links TRBV11-3 with TRBJ2-1, with 10 nucleotides matching TRBD2. Germline V lookup: CDR1 SGHNT, CDR2 YENEEA. The V gene end was trimmed by 3 bases and the J gene end by 3 bases; junction bases not matched to a gene: 5. The CDR3 sequence is 16 residues long. CDR3 coding DNA: TGTGCCAGCAGCTTTGAAGAGCGGGGGGGCTACAATGAGCAGTTCTTC. Translation gives CASSFEERGGYNEQFF.

The chain uses TRBV29-1 and TRBJ1-1; TRBD1 matches 11 bases. The germline gives CDR1 SQVTM, CDR2 ANQGSEA. This CDR3 is 13 amino acids long. The V segment lost 6 bases and the J segment 4 bases; nucleotides outside the gene matches: 4. CDR3 nucleotide sequence: TGCAGCGTGGTAGGGACAGGGGGCACTGAAGCTTTCTTT. Its translation: CSVVGTGGTEAFF.

This chain joins TRBV4-1 and TRBJ1-5; D unresolved. The CDR3 extends over 14 amino acids. Germline V gene lookup returns CDR1 MGHRA and CDR2 YSYEKL. Trimming left V 4 bases short and J 2 bases short, with 9 bases between. Here the CDR3 DNA reads TGCGCCAGCAGCCCTCGGCAGGGCAATCAGCCCCAGCATTTT. Translation gives CASSPRQGNQPQHF.

The chain links TRBV7-2 to TRBJ2-5; 12 bases fit TRBD2. CDR3 length: 15 amino acids. With V trimmed by 5 bases and J by 5 bases, 6 bases remained unmatched. The V gene's germline CDR1 is SGHTA and CDR2 FQGNSA. CDR3 in amino acids: CASSILAGGLETQYF. For the CDR3, the DNA is TGTGCCAGCAGCATCCTAGCGGGGGGGCTTGAGACCCAGTACTTC.

J is TRBJ2-3 and V is TRBV20-1; tentative D call: TRBD2 (5 bases). Germline CDR1 reads DFQATT; CDR2 reads SNEGSKA (reference sequence). This CDR3 comprises 10 residues. V was clipped by 4 bases and J by 9 bases, with 8 bases between them. Here the CDR3 reads CSAKGDTQYF. CDR3 sequence (DNA): TGCAGTGCTAAGGGAGACACGCAGTATTTT.

The chain has TRBV5-6 and TRBJ2-5; a weak D match, TRBD1 (6 bases). The CDR3 spans 14 residues. The germline V gene encodes CDR1 SGHDT and CDR2 YYEEEE. The ends were cut back, 4 bases at V and 2 bases at J, with 12 bases in the middle. The CDR3 spells CASSRRTEQETQYF. CDR3 DNA: TGTGCCAGCAGCCGACGGACAGAACAAGAGACCCAGTACTTC.

This chain uses TRBV5-1 with TRBJ2-6; D gene ambiguous. This CDR3 is built from 15 residues. CDR1 SGHRS and CDR2 YFSETQ come from the germline V gene. Trimming removed 0 bases at V and 3 bases at J, with 7 bases between. In nucleotides, the CDR3 is TGCGCCAGCAGCTTGGCGGGTCATGGGGCCAACGTCCTGACTTTC. Its protein product is CASSLAGHGANVLTF.

The rearrangement uses TRBV7-2 and TRBJ1-5; 11 bases are a match to TRBD1. The CDR3 spans 16 residues. V lost 1 base and J lost 7; bases outside the gene matches: 6. Germline CDR1 reads SGHTA; CDR2 reads FQGNSA. CDR3 sequence: CASSLEGTGGTQPQHF. CDR3 coding DNA: TGTGCCAGCAGCTTAGAAGGGACAGGGGGGACCCAGCCCCAGCATTTT.

The chain links TRBV27 to TRBJ2-3; either TRBD1 or TRBD2 may supply D (6 bases each). Trimming cost V 0 bases and J 8 bases, with 30 bases left between them. CDR3 length: 20 residues. CDR1 MNHEY and CDR2 SMNVEV come from the germline V gene (reference sequence). The chain's CDR3 is CASSLSGLAFRGPLRATQYF. The CDR3 region has the DNA TGTGCCAGCAGTTTATCGGGATTGGCCTTTCGGGGGCCTCTTAGGGCTACGCAGTATTTT.

CDR3 DNA sequence: TGTGCCAGCAGTTCCTGGGGGGGCGGAAACATTCAGTACTTC. This gives the protein CASSSWGGGNIQYF. This chain links TRBV2 with TRBJ2-4; D is perhaps TRBD2 (7 bases). This CDR3 has 14 residues. The V gene lost 5 bases and the J gene lost 6 bases, with 14 bases spanning the gap. Germline V gene data show CDR1 as SNHLY and CDR2 as FYNNEI.

This chain links TRBV7-2 with TRBJ2-5, with 14 bases aligning to TRBD2. Germline CDR1 and CDR2: SGHTA and FQGNSA. Losses at the gene ends were 4 bases for V and 4 bases for J; bases not matched to a gene: 2. CDR3 length: 15 amino acids. Written as DNA, the CDR3 is TGTGCCAGCAGCTCCGGACTAGCGGGAGGAGAGACCCAGTACTTC. Its translation is CASSSGLAGGETQYF.

This chain uses TRBV18 with TRBJ2-5; unclear D gene. The CDR3 extends over 11 amino acids. Germline V CDR1 and CDR2: KGHSH, LQKENI. The V and J ends lost 3 bases and 2 bases respectively, with 1 base between them. CDR3 in amino acids: CASSPQETQYF. For the CDR3, the DNA is TGTGCCAGCTCACCTCAAGAGACCCAGTACTTC.

This clone was seen more than once but under ten times. The V call is TRBV2, the J call TRBJ2-2; 7 nucleotides agree with TRBD1. The CDR3 is made up of 14 amino acids. J gave up 5 bases and V 4 bases, and 4 bases lay outside the gene matches. Per the germline V gene, CDR1 is SNHLY and CDR2 is FYNNEI. The CDR3 DNA sequence: TGTGCCAGCAGTGCTACAGGGGTGACCGGGGAGCTGTTTTTT. Protein product: CASSATGVTGELFF.

The chain links TRBV15 to TRBJ1-4; D unclear. Germline assignment: CDR1 LNHNV and CDR2 YYDKDF (reference sequence). CDR3 length equals 15 residues. V was shortened by 0 bases and J by 5 bases, with 10 bases between the two germline ends. CDR3 DNA sequence: TGTGCCACCAGCAGAGAGAACATGGGGAATGAAAAACTGTTTTTT. Protein: CATSRENMGNEKLFF.